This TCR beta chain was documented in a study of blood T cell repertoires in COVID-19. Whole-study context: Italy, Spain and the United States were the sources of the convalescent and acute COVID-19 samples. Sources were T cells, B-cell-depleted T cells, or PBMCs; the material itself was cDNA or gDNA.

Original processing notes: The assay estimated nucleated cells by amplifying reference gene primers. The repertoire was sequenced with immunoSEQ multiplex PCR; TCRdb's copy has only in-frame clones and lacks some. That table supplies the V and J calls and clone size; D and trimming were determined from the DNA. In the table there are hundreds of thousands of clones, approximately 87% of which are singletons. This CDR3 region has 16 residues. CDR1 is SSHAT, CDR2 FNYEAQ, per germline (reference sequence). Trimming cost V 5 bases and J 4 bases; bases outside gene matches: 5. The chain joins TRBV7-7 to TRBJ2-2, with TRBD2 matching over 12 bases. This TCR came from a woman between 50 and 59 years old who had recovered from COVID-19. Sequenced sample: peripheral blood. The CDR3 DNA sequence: TGTGCCAGCAGCGAAATGGGACTAGCGGGCACCGGGGAGCTGTTTTTT. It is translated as CASSEMGLAGTGELFF.